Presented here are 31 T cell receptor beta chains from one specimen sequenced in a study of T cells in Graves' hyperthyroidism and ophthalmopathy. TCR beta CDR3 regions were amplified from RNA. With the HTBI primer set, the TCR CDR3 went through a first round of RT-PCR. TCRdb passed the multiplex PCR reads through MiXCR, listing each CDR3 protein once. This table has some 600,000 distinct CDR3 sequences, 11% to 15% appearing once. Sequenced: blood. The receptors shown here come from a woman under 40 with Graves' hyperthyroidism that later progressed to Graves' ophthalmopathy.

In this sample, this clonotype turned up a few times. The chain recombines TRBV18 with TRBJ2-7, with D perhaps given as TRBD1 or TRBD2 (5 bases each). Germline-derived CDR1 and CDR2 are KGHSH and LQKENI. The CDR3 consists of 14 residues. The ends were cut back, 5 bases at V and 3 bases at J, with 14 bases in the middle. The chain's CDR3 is CASSSGYEGYEQYF. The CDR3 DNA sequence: TGTGCCAGCTCATCAGGGTACGAGGGCTACGAGCAGTACTTC.

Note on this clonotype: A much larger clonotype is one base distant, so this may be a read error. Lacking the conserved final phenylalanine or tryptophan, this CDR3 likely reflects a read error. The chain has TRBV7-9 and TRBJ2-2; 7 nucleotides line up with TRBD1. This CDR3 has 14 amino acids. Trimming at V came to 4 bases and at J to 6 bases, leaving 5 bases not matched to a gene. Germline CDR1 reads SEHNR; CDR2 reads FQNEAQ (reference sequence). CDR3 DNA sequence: TGTGCCAGCAGCTCCGATACAGGGGCCGGGGAGCTGTTTTGT. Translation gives CASSSDTGAGELFC.

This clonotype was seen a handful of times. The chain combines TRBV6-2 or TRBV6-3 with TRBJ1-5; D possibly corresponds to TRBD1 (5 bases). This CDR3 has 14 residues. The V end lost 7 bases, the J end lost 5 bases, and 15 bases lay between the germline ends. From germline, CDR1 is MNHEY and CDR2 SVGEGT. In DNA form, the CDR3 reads TGTGCCAGCAACTTTCAGGGTCGGGATCAGCCCCAGCATTTT. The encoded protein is CASNFQGRDQPQHF.

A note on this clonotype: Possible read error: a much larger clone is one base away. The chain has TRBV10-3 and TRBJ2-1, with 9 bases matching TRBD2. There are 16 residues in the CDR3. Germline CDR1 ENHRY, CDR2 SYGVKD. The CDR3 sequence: CTISESPTSGYNEQFF. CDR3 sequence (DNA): TGTACCATCAGTGAGTCTCCAACTAGCGGGTACAATGAGCAGTTCTTC.

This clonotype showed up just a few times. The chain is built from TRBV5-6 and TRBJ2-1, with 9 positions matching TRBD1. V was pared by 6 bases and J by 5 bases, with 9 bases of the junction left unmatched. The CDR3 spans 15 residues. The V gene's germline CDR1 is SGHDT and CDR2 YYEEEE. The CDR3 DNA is TGTGCCAGCAACCAAATTACAGGGGGCCACAATGAGCAGTTCTTC. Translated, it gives CASNQITGGHNEQFF.

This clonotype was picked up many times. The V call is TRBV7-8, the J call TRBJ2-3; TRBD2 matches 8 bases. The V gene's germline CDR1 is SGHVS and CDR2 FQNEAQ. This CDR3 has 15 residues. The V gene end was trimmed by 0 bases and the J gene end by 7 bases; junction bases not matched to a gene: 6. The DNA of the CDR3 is TGTGCCAGCAGCTTAGCGGTGACTAGCGTAAATACGCAGTATTTT. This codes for CASSLAVTSVNTQYF. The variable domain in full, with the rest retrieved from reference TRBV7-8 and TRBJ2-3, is GAGVSQSPRYKVAKRGQDVALRCDPISGHVSLFWYQQALGQGPEFLTYFQNEAQLDKSGLPSDRFFAERPEGSVSTLKIQRTQQEDSAVYLCASSLAVTSVNTQYFGPGTRLTVL.

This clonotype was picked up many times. CDR3 bases: TGCAGCGTTGAAGAAGTCCCCCGGAACACCGGGGAGCTGTTTTTT. It encodes CSVEEVPRNTGELFF. V and J are TRBV29-1 and TRBJ2-2; D remains ambiguous. The CDR3 length is 15 residues. Germline-derived CDR1 and CDR2 are SQVTM and ANQGSEA. V lost 0 bases to trimming and J lost 1 base, with 9 bases between them.

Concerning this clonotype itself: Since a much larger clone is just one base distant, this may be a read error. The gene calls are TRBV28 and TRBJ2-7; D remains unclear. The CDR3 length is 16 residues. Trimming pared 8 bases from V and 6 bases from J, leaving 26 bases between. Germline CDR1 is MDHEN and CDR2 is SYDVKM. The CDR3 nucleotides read TGTGCCAGCGGTCTGGAACAAGGCCATATTTTTTTCGAGCAGTACTTC. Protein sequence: CASGLEQGHIFFEQYF.

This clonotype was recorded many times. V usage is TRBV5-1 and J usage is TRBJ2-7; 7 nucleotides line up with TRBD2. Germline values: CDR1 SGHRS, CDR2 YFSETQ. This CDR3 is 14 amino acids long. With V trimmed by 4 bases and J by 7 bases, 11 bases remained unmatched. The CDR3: CASSPGGSRDEQYF. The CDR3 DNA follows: TGCGCCAGCAGCCCCGGGGGGTCCAGGGATGAGCAGTACTTC.

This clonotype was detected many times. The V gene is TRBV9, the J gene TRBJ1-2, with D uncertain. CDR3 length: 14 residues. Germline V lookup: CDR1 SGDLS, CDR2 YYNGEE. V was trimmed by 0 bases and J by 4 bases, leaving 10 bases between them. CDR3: CASSVGERSYGYTF. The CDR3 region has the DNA TGTGCCAGCAGCGTAGGAGAGCGTTCCTATGGCTACACCTTC.

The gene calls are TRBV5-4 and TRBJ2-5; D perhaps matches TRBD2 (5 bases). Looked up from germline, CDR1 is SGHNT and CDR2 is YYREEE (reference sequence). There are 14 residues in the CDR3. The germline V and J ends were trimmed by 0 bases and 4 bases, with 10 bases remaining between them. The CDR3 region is CASSLVPGGETQYF. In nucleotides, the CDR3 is TGTGCCAGCAGCTTGGTCCCAGGAGGAGAGACCCAGTACTTC.

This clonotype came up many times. The CDR3 sequence: CASSQAGRDQPQHF. Written as DNA, the CDR3 is TGTGCCAGCAGCCAAGCCGGCAGGGATCAGCCCCAGCATTTT. This chain connects TRBV3-1 to TRBJ1-5; D might be TRBD1 (5 bases). The germline V gene has CDR1 LGHDT and CDR2 YNNKEL (reference sequence). This CDR3 is 14 amino acids long. Trimming took 1 base from V and 5 from J, leaving 9 bases between them.

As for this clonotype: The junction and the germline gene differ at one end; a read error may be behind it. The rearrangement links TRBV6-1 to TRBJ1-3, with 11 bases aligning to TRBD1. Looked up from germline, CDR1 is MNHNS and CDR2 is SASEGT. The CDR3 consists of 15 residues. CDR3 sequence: CASSERTGGGNTTYF. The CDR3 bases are TGTGCCAGCAGTGAACGGACAGGGGGCGGAAACACCACATATTTT.

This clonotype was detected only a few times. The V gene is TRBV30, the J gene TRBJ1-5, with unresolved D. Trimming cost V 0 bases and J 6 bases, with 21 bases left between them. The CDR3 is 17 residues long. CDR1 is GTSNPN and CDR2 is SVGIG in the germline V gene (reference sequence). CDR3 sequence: CAWSVLRGPQSSQPQHF. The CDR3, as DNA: TGTGCCTGGAGTGTTTTGAGAGGTCCCCAATCTAGTCAGCCCCAGCATTTT.

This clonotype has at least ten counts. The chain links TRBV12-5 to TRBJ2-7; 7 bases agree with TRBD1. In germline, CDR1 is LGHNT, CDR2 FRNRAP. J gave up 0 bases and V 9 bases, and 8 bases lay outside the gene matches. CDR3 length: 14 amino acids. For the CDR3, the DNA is TGTGCTAGGCCAGAGGGACAGAGCTCCTACGAGCAGTACTTC. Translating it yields CARPEGQSSYEQYF. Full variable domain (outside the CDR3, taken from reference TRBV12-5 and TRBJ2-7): DARVTQTPRHKVTEMGQEVTMRCQPILGHNTVFWYRQTMMQGLELLAYFRNRAPLDDSGMPKDRFSAEMPDATLATLKIQPSEPRDSAVYFCARPEGQSSYEQYFGPGTRLTVT.

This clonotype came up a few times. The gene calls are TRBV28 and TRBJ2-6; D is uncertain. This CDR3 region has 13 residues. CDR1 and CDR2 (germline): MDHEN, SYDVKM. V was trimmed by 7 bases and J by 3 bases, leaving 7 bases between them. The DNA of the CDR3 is TGTGCCAGCACCTCCCATGGGGCCAACGTCCTGACTTTC. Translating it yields CASTSHGANVLTF.

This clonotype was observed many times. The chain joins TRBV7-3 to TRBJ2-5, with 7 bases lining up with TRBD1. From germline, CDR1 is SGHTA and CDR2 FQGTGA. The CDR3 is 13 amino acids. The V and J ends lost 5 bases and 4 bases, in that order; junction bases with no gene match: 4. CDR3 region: CASSQGQSETQYF. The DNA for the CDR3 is TGTGCCAGCAGCCAGGGACAGTCAGAGACCCAGTACTTC. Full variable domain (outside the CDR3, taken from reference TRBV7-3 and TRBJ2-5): GAGVSQTPSNKVTEKGKYVELRCDPISGHTALYWYRQSLGQGPEFLIYFQGTGAADDSGLPNDRFFAVRPEGSVSTLKIQRTERGDSAVYLCASSQGQSETQYFGPGTRLLVL.

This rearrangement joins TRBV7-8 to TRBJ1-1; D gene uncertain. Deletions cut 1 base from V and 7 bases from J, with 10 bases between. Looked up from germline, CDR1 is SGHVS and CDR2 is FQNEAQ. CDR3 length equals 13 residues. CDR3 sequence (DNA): TGTGCCAGCAGCTTAGGGTCGGGCTATGAAGCTTTCTTT. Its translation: CASSLGSGYEAFF.

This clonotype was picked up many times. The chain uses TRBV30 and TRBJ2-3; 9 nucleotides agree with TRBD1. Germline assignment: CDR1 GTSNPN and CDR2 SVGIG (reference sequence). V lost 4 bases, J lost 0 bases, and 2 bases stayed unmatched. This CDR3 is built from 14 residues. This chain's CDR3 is CAWIGTGSTDTQYF. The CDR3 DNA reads TGTGCCTGGATTGGGACAGGGAGCACAGATACGCAGTATTTT.

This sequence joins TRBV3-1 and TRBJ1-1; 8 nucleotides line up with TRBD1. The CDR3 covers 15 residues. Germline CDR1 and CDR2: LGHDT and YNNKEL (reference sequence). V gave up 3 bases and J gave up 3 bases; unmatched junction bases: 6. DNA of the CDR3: TGTGCCAGCAGCCACCAGCCGGACAGGGACACTGAAGCTTTCTTT. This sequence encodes CASSHQPDRDTEAFF.

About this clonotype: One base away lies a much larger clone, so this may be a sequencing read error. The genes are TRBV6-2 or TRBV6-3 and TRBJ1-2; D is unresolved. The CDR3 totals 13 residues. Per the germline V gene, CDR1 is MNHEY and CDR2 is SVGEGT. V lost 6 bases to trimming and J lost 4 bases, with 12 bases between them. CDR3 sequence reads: CASRRRISYGYTF. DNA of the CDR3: TGTGCCAGCAGACGACGGATCTCCTATGGCTACACCTTC.

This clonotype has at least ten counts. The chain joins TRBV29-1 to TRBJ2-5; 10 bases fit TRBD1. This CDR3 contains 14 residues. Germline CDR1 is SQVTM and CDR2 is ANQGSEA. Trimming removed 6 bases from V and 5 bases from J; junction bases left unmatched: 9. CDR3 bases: TGCAGCGTGGTCCGGGACAGGGGTTGGGAGACCCAGTACTTC. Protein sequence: CSVVRDRGWETQYF.

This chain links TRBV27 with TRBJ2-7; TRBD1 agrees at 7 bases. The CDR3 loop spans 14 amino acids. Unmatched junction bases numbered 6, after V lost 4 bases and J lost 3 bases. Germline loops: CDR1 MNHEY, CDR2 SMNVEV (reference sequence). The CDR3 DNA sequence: TGTGCCAGCAGTTCCCGACAGGGTCTCTACGAGCAGTACTTC. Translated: CASSSRQGLYEQYF.

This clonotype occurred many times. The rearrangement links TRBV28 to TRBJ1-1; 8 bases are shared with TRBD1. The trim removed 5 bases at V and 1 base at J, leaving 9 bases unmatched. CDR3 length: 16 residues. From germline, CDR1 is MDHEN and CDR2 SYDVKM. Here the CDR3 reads CASSKAGGVKNTEAFF. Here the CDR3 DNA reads TGTGCCAGCAGTAAGGCAGGGGGCGTGAAGAACACTGAAGCTTTCTTT.

Here the CDR3 reads CAWNTPLRDRGLLNTEAFF. The CDR3 nucleotides are TGTGCCTGGAATACTCCCCTCCGGGACAGGGGGCTTCTGAACACTGAAGCTTTCTTT. The rearrangement uses TRBV30 and TRBJ1-1; 12 bases agree with TRBD1. V shed 4 bases and J 0 bases; nucleotides not matched to a gene: 15. The CDR3 is 19 amino acids. Germline V gene sequence: CDR1 GTSNPN, CDR2 SVGIG (reference sequence).

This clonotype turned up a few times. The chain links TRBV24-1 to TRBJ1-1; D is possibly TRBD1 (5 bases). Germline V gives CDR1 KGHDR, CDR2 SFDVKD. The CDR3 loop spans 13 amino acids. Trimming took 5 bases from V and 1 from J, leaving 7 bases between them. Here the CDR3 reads CATSVGPNTEAFF. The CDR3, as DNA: TGTGCCACCAGTGTGGGACCGAACACTGAAGCTTTCTTT.

The CDR3 here is CASSMTGRGGDQPQHF. The DNA for the CDR3 is TGTGCCAGCAGCATGACGGGTAGGGGAGGCGATCAGCCCCAGCATTTT. The V call is TRBV7-8, the J call TRBJ1-5, with D perhaps matching TRBD1 (5 bases). The CDR3 runs to 16 residues. Trimming left V 5 bases short and J 5 bases short, with 19 bases between. Per germline, CDR1 SGHVS and CDR2 FQNEAQ.

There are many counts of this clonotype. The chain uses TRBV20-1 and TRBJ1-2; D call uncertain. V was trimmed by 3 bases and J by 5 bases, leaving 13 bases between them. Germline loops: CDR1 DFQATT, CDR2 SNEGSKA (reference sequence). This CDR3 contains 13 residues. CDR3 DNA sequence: TGCAGTGCTAGGACGCCTGATGGATATGGCTACACCTTC. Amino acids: CSARTPDGYGYTF.

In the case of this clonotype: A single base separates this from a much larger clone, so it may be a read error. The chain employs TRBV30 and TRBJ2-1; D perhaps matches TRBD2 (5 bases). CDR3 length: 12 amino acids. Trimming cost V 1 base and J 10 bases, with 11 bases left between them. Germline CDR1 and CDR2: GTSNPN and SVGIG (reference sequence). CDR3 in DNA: TGTGCCTGGAGTGGGGCTAGCTCGGAGCAGTTCTTC. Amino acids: CAWSGASSEQFF.

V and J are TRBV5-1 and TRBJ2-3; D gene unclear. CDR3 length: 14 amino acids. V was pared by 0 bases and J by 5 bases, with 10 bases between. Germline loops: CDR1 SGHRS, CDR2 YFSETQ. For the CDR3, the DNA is TGCGCCAGCAGCTTGGGGCCAGTAGGAGATACGCAGTATTTT. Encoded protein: CASSLGPVGDTQYF.

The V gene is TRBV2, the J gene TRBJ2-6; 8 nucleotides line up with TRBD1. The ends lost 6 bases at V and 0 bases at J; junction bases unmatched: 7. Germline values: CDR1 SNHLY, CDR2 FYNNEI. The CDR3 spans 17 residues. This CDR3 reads CASSVQGVTSGANVLTF. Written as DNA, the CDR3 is TGTGCCAGCAGCGTACAGGGGGTTACCTCTGGGGCCAACGTCCTGACTTTC.